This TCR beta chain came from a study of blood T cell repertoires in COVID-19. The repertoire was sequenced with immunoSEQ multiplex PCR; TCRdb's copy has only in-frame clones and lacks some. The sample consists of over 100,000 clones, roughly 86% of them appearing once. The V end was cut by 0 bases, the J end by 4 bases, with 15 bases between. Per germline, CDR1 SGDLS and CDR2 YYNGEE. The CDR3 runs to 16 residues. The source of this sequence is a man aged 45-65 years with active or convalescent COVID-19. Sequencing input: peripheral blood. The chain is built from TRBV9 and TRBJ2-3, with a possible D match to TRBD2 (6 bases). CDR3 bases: TGTGCCAGCAGCGTAGCAAGGGGAGGATCGTCAGATACGCAGTATTTT. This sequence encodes CASSVARGGSSDTQYF.